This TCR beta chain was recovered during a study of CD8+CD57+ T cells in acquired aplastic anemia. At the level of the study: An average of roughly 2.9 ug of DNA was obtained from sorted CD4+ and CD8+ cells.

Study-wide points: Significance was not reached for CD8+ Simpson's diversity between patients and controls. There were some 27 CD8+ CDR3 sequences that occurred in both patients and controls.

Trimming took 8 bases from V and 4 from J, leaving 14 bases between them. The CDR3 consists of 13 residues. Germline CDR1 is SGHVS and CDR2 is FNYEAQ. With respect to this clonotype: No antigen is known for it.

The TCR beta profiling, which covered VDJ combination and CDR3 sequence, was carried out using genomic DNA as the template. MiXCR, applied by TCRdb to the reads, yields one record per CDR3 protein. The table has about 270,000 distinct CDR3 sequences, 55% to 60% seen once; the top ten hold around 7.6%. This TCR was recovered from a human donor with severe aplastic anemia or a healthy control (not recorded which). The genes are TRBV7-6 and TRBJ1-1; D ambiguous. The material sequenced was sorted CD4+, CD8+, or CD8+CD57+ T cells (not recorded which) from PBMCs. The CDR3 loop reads CASGMTRATEAFF. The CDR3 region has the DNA TGTGCCAGCGGAATGACCCGGGCCACTGAAGCTTTCTTT. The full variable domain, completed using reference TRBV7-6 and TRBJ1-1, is GAGVSQSPRYKVTKRGQDVALRCDPISGHVSLYWYRQALGQGPEFLTYFNYEAQQDKSGLPNDRFSAERPEGSISTLTIQRTEQRDSAMYRCASGMTRATEAFFGQGTRLTVV.